The 28 T cell receptor beta chains in this list originate from one sample, sequenced in a study of shared clonotypes between healthy human individuals. Libraries were prepared by immunoSEQ multiplex PCR; TCRdb keeps only in-frame clonotypes and omits some of them. The sample shows about 470,000 clones, 70% to 80% of them seen only once. Sequenced input: PBMCs. These receptors all stem from a woman between 40 and 55 years old in good health. Some clones in this sample may be carry-over from other donors' samples.

The rearrangement joins TRBV29-1 to TRBJ2-1, with 7 bases that match TRBD2. V shed 6 bases and J 0 bases; nucleotides not matched to a gene: 11. Germline CDR1 is SQVTM and CDR2 is ANQGSEA. The CDR3 totals 16 residues. The CDR3 region is CSVRMRGSSSYNEQFF. DNA of the CDR3: TGCAGCGTACGGATGCGGGGGTCGAGCTCCTACAATGAGCAGTTCTTC.

V gene TRBV4-1 combines with J gene TRBJ2-3, with 12 bases fitting TRBD2. J was trimmed by 0 bases and V by 7 bases; bases with no gene match: 8. The germline V gene encodes CDR1 MGHRA and CDR2 YSYEKL. CDR3 size: 17 residues. The CDR3 sequence: CASNMGLAGISTDTQYF. The CDR3 DNA reads TGCGCCAGCAACATGGGACTAGCGGGCATTAGCACAGATACGCAGTATTTT.

The chain uses TRBV7-2 and TRBJ2-2; 8 bases line up with TRBD2. CDR1 SGHTA and CDR2 FQGNSA come from the germline V gene. V was clipped by 5 bases and J by 3 bases; unmatched bases: 8. There are 16 residues in the CDR3. In nucleotides, the CDR3 is TGTGCCAGCAGCCACTGGGGACTAGGGTACACCGGGGAGCTGTTTTTT. Encoded protein: CASSHWGLGYTGELFF.

V gene TRBV14 combines with J gene TRBJ1-1; unclear D gene. V was trimmed by 6 bases and J by 4 bases, leaving 18 bases between them. Looked up from germline, CDR1 is SGHDN and CDR2 is FVKESK. The CDR3 length is 15 residues. CDR3 amino acids: CASRPRGGVGTEAFF. The DNA for the CDR3 is TGTGCCAGCAGGCCAAGAGGAGGAGTAGGCACTGAAGCTTTCTTT.

The rearrangement uses TRBV9 and TRBJ2-1, with 7 positions matching TRBD2. Germline V lookup: CDR1 SGDLS, CDR2 YYNGEE. CDR3 length equals 16 residues. The trim removed 3 bases at V and 7 bases at J, leaving 13 bases unmatched. CDR3 loop: CASSAREGVNINEQFF. For the CDR3, the DNA is TGTGCCAGCAGCGCGAGGGAGGGAGTAAACATAAATGAGCAGTTCTTC.

The V call is TRBV30, the J call TRBJ2-5, with D possibly matching TRBD1 (5 bases). The CDR3 has 15 residues. CDR1 GTSNPN and CDR2 SVGIG come from the germline V gene (reference sequence). The V end lost 1 base, the J end lost 3 bases, and 15 bases lay between the germline ends. The CDR3 sequence is CAWSAHLGAEETQYF. In nucleotides, the CDR3 is TGTGCCTGGAGTGCCCACCTAGGGGCAGAAGAGACCCAGTACTTC.

The chain recombines TRBV28 with TRBJ1-5, with unresolved D. Per germline, CDR1 MDHEN and CDR2 SYDVKM. V lost 9 bases to trimming and J lost 0 bases, with 6 bases between them. The CDR3 has 12 residues. The CDR3 here is CASPNSNQPQHF. In DNA, the CDR3 is TGTGCCAGTCCCAATAGCAATCAGCCCCAGCATTTT.

The J gene is TRBJ1-2, the V gene TRBV6-5; D remains unclear. This CDR3 is 13 amino acids long. V lost 10 bases to trimming and J lost 6 bases, with 18 bases between them. Germline V gives CDR1 MNHEY, CDR2 SVGAGI. CDR3 nucleotides: TGTGCCACACTCCGCCGGGGATTCGATGGCTACACCTTC. Translating it yields CATLRRGFDGYTF.

This clone was counted many times. This chain connects TRBV4-3 to TRBJ2-6; D remains unclear. Trimming cost V 4 bases and J 0 bases, with 10 bases left between them. Germline loops: CDR1 LGHNA, CDR2 YSLEER. The CDR3 consists of 16 residues. This CDR3 reads CASSRGQGSGANVLTF. The CDR3 region has the DNA TGCGCCAGCAGCCGTGGCCAAGGCTCTGGGGCCAACGTCCTGACTTTC.

This clone was seen once. The chain recombines TRBV7-9 with TRBJ2-1; a possible D gene is TRBD1 (5 bases). CDR3 length: 11 residues. V was clipped by 7 bases and J by 4 bases, with 5 bases between them. CDR1 and CDR2 (germline): SEHNR, FQNEAQ (reference sequence). The CDR3 nucleotides are TGTGCCAGCAACAGGTACAATGAGCAGTTCTTC. Residues: CASNRYNEQFF.

The chain joins TRBV14 to TRBJ2-7; 11 bases line up with TRBD1. Germline CDR1 is SGHDN and CDR2 is FVKESK. The CDR3 totals 16 residues. J lost 4 bases, V lost 1 base, and 6 bases had no gene match. The CDR3 bases are TGTGCCAGCAGCCAAGGGTTCGGGACAGGGGGTTACGAGCAGTACTTC. Protein product: CASSQGFGTGGYEQYF. Together with reference TRBV14 and TRBJ2-7, the CDR3 gives the full variable domain: EAGVTQFPSHSVIEKGQTVTLRCDPISGHDNLYWYRRVMGKEIKFLLHFVKESKQDESGMPNNRFLAERTGGTYSTLKVQPAELEDSGVYFCASSQGFGTGGYEQYFGPGTRLTVT.

The CDR3 coding sequence is TGTGCCAGCTCACCCCTTCCGACAGGGGGCCTAGGAGGCAGCAATCAGCCCCAGCATTTT. Translated, it gives CASSPLPTGGLGGSNQPQHF. The chain couples TRBV18 to TRBJ1-5; 10 bases are a match to TRBD1. This CDR3 is built from 20 residues. With 3 bases clipped from V and 1 base from J, the junction kept 15 bases outside the gene matches. Germline V gene data show CDR1 as KGHSH and CDR2 as LQKENI.

The chain recombines TRBV19 with TRBJ2-1, with 10 nucleotides matching TRBD2. The CDR3 sequence is 13 residues long. The germline V gene has CDR1 LNHDA and CDR2 SQIVND (reference sequence). Germline trimming cut 9 bases from V and 6 bases from J; bases unmatched to any gene: 5. CDR3 loop: CASRPSGSNEQFF. The CDR3 nucleotides are TGTGCCAGCAGGCCTAGCGGGAGCAATGAGCAGTTCTTC.

The rearrangement uses TRBV5-1 and TRBJ2-3, with 8 bases matching TRBD2. Germline V CDR1 and CDR2: SGHRS, YFSETQ. V lost 3 bases to trimming and J lost 0 bases; unmatched junction nucleotides: 6. CDR3 length equals 16 residues. The CDR3 region is CASSWTGTRSTDTQYF. DNA of the CDR3: TGCGCCAGCAGCTGGACCGGGACTAGAAGCACAGATACGCAGTATTTT. Supplemented by reference TRBV5-1 and TRBJ2-3, the full variable domain reads KAGVTQTPRYLIKTRGQQVTLSCSPISGHRSVSWYQQTPGQGLQFLFEYFSETQRNKGNFPGRFSGRQFSNSRSEMNVSTLELGDSALYLCASSWTGTRSTDTQYFGPGTRLTVL.

This clone was seen many times. Other DNA sequences from this sample encode an identical CDR3 as well. The genes are TRBV5-1 and TRBJ2-3; the D gene is possibly TRBD1 (5 bases). V lost 7 bases and J 0 bases, leaving 12 bases between the germline ends. CDR3 length: 14 amino acids. Germline values: CDR1 SGHRS, CDR2 YFSETQ. The CDR3 loop is CASLRGGSTDTQYF. The CDR3 bases are TGCGCCAGCTTAAGGGGCGGTAGCACAGATACGCAGTATTTT.

As for this clone: A clone one base away is much larger, so this may be a read error. Other DNA sequences within the sample encode an identical CDR3. The V and J genes are TRBV30 and TRBJ1-1; D unclear. CDR1 and CDR2 (germline): GTSNPN, SVGIG (reference sequence). The CDR3 runs 13 residues. For the CDR3, the DNA is TGTGCCTGGAGTCCCTCCAGAAACACTGAAGCTTTCTTC. This gives the protein CAWSPSRNTEAFF.

This chain links TRBV5-1 with TRBJ1-1; D remains unclear. V was shortened by 0 bases and J by 7 bases, with 10 bases between the two germline ends. This CDR3 comprises 13 residues. Per germline, CDR1 SGHRS and CDR2 YFSETQ. The CDR3 DNA is TGCGCCAGCAGCTTGGAGCGCGGGTTTGAAGCTTTCTTT. Protein sequence: CASSLERGFEAFF.

The chain employs TRBV28 and TRBJ2-5; 7 bases match TRBD2. The CDR3 sequence is 14 residues long. CDR1 MDHEN and CDR2 SYDVKM come from the germline V gene. V shed 7 bases and J 3 bases; nucleotides not matched to a gene: 8. In nucleotides, the CDR3 is TGTGCCAGCAATCCAGGTGGGAGGGAAGAGACCCAGTACTTC. Translated, it gives CASNPGGREETQYF.

The genes are TRBV28 and TRBJ2-7, with 7 bases identical to TRBD1. Germline CDR1 MDHEN, CDR2 SYDVKM. J gave up 1 base and V 5 bases, and 11 bases lay outside the gene matches. This CDR3 has 16 amino acids. The CDR3 region is CASSLQGPILSYEQYF. The CDR3 DNA reads as TGTGCCAGCAGTCTACAGGGGCCTATACTTTCCTACGAGCAGTACTTC.

The genes are TRBV30 and TRBJ2-7; D unresolved. CDR1 and CDR2 (germline): GTSNPN, SVGIG (reference sequence). The CDR3 has 13 residues. V was shortened by 2 bases and J by 4 bases, with 12 bases between the two germline ends. The CDR3 DNA is TGTGCCTGGAGTACGGAGCTGGGGTACGAGCAGTACTTC. It specifies CAWSTELGYEQYF.

This clone is a singleton in its sample. CDR3 coding DNA: TGTGCCAGCAGTTTCCTTCCCCCGCCGAACACCGGGGAGCTGTTTTTT. Its translation is CASSFLPPPNTGELFF. The genes are TRBV27 and TRBJ2-2; D gene unclear. The CDR3 contains 16 residues. Looked up from germline, CDR1 is MNHEY and CDR2 is SMNVEV (reference sequence). V lost 3 bases, J lost 0 bases, and 11 bases lay in between.

This chain links TRBV18 with TRBJ2-4; D is possibly TRBD2 (5 bases). V shed 2 bases and J shed 0 bases, with 11 bases lying between them. CDR1 is KGHSH and CDR2 is LQKENI in the germline V gene. The CDR3 extends over 16 amino acids. Written as DNA, the CDR3 is TGTGCCAGCTCACCAGCGGAGGCCTTAGCCAAAAACATTCAGTACTTC. Protein: CASSPAEALAKNIQYF.

This chain joins TRBV9 and TRBJ2-1; D may be TRBD1 or TRBD2 (5 bases each). From germline, CDR1 is SGDLS and CDR2 YYNGEE. The length of the CDR3 is 16 residues. The germline V and J ends were trimmed by 6 bases and 9 bases, with 25 bases remaining between them. The CDR3 here is CASNGQGQGGSSEQFF. For the CDR3, the DNA is TGTGCCAGCAACGGTCAGGGTCAAGGAGGTAGTAGTGAGCAGTTCTTC.

The V and J genes are TRBV9 and TRBJ2-3; 7 bases agree with TRBD2. V lost 5 bases, J lost 0 bases, and 6 bases stayed unmatched. CDR3 size: 15 residues. Germline-derived CDR1 and CDR2 are SGDLS and YYNGEE. The DNA of the CDR3 is TGTGCCAGCAGTGCGGGGGTTCAGAGCACAGATACGCAGTATTTT. Encoded protein: CASSAGVQSTDTQYF.

V and J are TRBV12-5 and TRBJ2-1; 12 bases map to TRBD2. CDR1 and CDR2 (germline): LGHNT, FRNRAP. The CDR3 runs to 16 residues. Trimming took 1 base from V and 6 from J; bases not matched to a gene: 4. CDR3 residues: CASGLGLAGVGNEQFF. The CDR3 coding sequence is TGTGCTAGTGGTTTGGGACTAGCGGGAGTGGGCAATGAGCAGTTCTTC.

This clone has just a few counts. The chain employs TRBV7-8 and TRBJ1-1; the D gene is possibly TRBD1 (5 bases). The CDR3 totals 16 residues. V was clipped by 1 base and J by 3 bases, with 15 bases between them. Germline assignment: CDR1 SGHVS and CDR2 FQNEAQ. CDR3 sequence reads: CASSLGASGRDTEAFF. The DNA for the CDR3 is TGTGCCAGCAGCTTAGGTGCTTCGGGGCGCGACACTGAAGCTTTCTTT.

This clone was counted once. This chain connects TRBV14 to TRBJ2-7; D is undetermined. V lost 0 bases, J lost 5 bases, and 2 bases lay in between. The CDR3 length is 11 residues. CDR1 SGHDN and CDR2 FVKESK come from the germline V gene. The DNA for the CDR3 is TGTGCCAGCAGCCAAGATAACGAGCAGTACTTC. This codes for CASSQDNEQYF. The whole variable domain, filled in from reference TRBV14 and TRBJ2-7, reads EAGVTQFPSHSVIEKGQTVTLRCDPISGHDNLYWYRRVMGKEIKFLLHFVKESKQDESGMPNNRFLAERTGGTYSTLKVQPAELEDSGVYFCASSQDNEQYFGPGTRLTVT.

V usage is TRBV7-6 and J usage is TRBJ2-1; 8 bases are a match to TRBD2. The CDR3 consists of 17 residues. Germline V gene lookup returns CDR1 SGHVS and CDR2 FNYEAQ. The trim removed 1 base at V and 9 bases at J, leaving 14 bases unmatched. CDR3 region: CASSLVSGTSVGGEQFF. Here the CDR3 DNA reads TGTGCCAGCAGCTTAGTTTCCGGGACTAGTGTTGGGGGTGAGCAGTTCTTC.